This note documents a single T cell receptor (beta chain) sequence. Its specificity is not known. Method: immunoSEQ multiplex PCR; TCRdb's copy keeps in-frame clones and lacks some. The table lists about 56,000 clones, roughly 87% of them singletons, with roughly 0.4% in the top ten. The sort gate was single viable CD3+CD4+CD8-CD45RO+ cells for memory CD4+ T cells. CMV serostatus came from serum IgG against pp150, pp28, p38, p52. After thawing, CD4+ T cells were positively selected. These data originate in a study of memory CD4+ T cells and cytomegalovirus serostatus. Study observations and caveats: CD4+ memory repertoires contained about two fifths of the 164 reported CMV TCRbeta sequences.

The specimen sequenced was memory CD4+ T cells from blood. The TCR comes from an adult in good health and CMV-seronegative.

This chain's CDR3 is CASSLGGAKNIQYF. CDR3 nucleotide sequence: TGTGCCAGCAGTTTGGGGGGAGCCAAAAACATTCAGTACTTC. This chain uses TRBV28 with TRBJ2-4; a weak D match, TRBD2 (6 bases). Trimming cost V 3 bases and J 0 bases, with 6 bases left between them. The CDR3 spans 14 residues. The germline CDR1 and CDR2 sequences are MDHEN and SYDVKM.